A selection of T cell receptor beta chains follows, all from one sample in a study of T cells in Graves' hyperthyroidism and ophthalmopathy. Using its own MiXCR run on the multiplex PCR reads, TCRdb lists one record per CDR3 protein. The top ten hold under 40% of the sample, which has 250,000 to 300,000 distinct CDR3 sequences, less than 20% seen once. Sequenced material: blood. These receptors came from a man aged 50-60 years with Graves' ophthalmopathy. The CDR3 runs from the conserved cysteine through the conserved F or W. The D gene is left open where the match is weak. Size is omitted from some rows. Given values are once, few, many or a class for expanded clones.

clone_size,j_call,v_call,d_call,cdr3_aa,cdr3_nt
few,TRBJ2-2,TRBV30,.,CAWSRGGAYTGELFF,TGTGCCTGGAGTAGGGGGGGAGCGTACACCGGGGAGCTGTTTTTT
few,TRBJ2-1,TRBV3-1,TRBD1,CASSLGQGTGEQFF,TGTGCCAGCAGCTTGGGACAGGGGACCGGTGAGCAGTTCTTC
few,TRBJ2-5,TRBV14,.,CASSQPQGPQETQYF,TGTGCCAGCAGCCAACCACAGGGACCCCAAGAGACCCAGTACTTC
.,TRBJ2-2,TRBV5-1,.,CASSLRQLNTGELFF,TGCGCCAGCAGCTTGCGCCAGCTTAACACCGGGGAGCTGTTTTTT
.,TRBJ2-7,TRBV4-2,TRBD2,CASSQDVGAGGQVEQYF,TGTGCCAGCAGCCAAGATGTGGGCGCGGGAGGGCAGGTCGAGCAGTACTTC
few,TRBJ2-3,TRBV20-1,.,CSAPLGSTDTQYF,TGCAGTGCTCCCCTGGGTAGCACAGATACGCAGTATTTT
many,TRBJ2-5,TRBV18,.,CASSPGAGRETQYF,TGTGCCAGCTCACCGGGAGCTGGACGAGAGACCCAGTACTTC
.,TRBJ2-2,TRBV13,.,CASSLGMVAGAQSPNTGELFF,TGTGCCAGCAGCTTAGGCATGGTGGCAGGGGCCCAGTCCCCGAACACCGGGGAGCTGTTTTTT
.,TRBJ2-5,TRBV12-3/TRBV12-4,.,CASSLGEIGETQYF,TGTGCCAGCAGTTTAGGAGAAATTGGGGAGACCCAGTACTTC
many,TRBJ2-5,TRBV5-6,.,CASSLGRGGQETQYF,TGTGCCAGCAGCTTGGGTCGAGGGGGGCAAGAGACCCAGTACTTC